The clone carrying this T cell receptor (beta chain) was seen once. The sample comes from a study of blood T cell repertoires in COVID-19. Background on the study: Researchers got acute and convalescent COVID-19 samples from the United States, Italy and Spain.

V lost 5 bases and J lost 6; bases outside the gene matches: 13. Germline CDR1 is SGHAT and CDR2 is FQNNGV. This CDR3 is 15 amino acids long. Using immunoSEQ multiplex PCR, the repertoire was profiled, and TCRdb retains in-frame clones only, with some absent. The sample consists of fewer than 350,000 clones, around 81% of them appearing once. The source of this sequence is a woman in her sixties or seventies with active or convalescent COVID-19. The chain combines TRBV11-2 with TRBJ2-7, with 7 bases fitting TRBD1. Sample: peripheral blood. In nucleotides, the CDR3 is TGTGCCAGCAGCCCCGGACAGGCGACCCTAGGCGAGCAGTACTTC. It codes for CASSPGQATLGEQYF.